The TCR beta chain described here comes from a study of blood T cell repertoires in COVID-19. Generated by immunoSEQ multiplex PCR, the TCRdb table keeps only in-frame clones and is missing some. This repertoire shows around 300,000 clones, around 86% found once; its top ten account for 2.5% to 3.5%. The junction had 5 bases not matched to a gene; V was cut back by 2 bases and J by 2 bases. The CDR3 is 15 residues long. Germline loops: CDR1 MGHRA, CDR2 YSYEKL. The chain recombines TRBV4-1 with TRBJ1-2, with 7 bases lining up with TRBD1. The sample comprised peripheral blood. This sequence originates from a woman aged 30 to 39 with active or convalescent COVID-19. CDR3 sequence reads: CASSQSGQSNYGYTF. The CDR3 nucleotides read TGCGCCAGCAGCCAATCGGGACAGTCAAACTATGGCTACACCTTC.